These 20 T cell receptor beta chains originate from one sample sequenced in a study of response to subunit inactivated influenza vaccine. One entry per CDR3 protein, called by TCRdb with MiXCR from the RT-PCR reads. Altogether hundreds of thousands of distinct CDR3 sequences are present, around 11% being singletons, with the ten largest covering approximately 10%. This same sample was also part of a study on T cells expressing NK-cell markers. That report notes: UMIs accompanied the 5'RACE template switching by which TCR beta cDNA was made.

Source: PBMCs from blood, taken on the day of vaccination. These receptors were obtained from a middle-aged man who received an inactivated influenza vaccine.

V gene TRBV29-1 combines with J gene TRBJ2-4; 13 positions agree with TRBD2. The CDR3 sequence is 15 residues long. V was clipped by 4 bases and J by 3 bases; unmatched bases: 3. Germline values: CDR1 SQVTM, CDR2 ANQGSEA. The CDR3 region is CSVGLAGGGKNIQYF. The CDR3 DNA is TGCAGCGTTGGACTAGCGGGAGGAGGCAAAAACATTCAGTACTTC.

The chain employs TRBV7-6 and TRBJ1-6; D uncertain. The CDR3 consists of 15 residues. The germline V gene encodes CDR1 SGHVS and CDR2 FNYEAQ. V was trimmed by 0 bases and J by 6 bases, leaving 9 bases between them. CDR3: CASSLAVGLNSPLHF. CDR3 bases: TGTGCCAGCAGCTTAGCGGTAGGGCTTAATTCACCCCTCCACTTT. Full variable domain (outside the CDR3, taken from reference TRBV7-6 and TRBJ1-6): GAGVSQSPRYKVTKRGQDVALRCDPISGHVSLYWYRQALGQGPEFLTYFNYEAQQDKSGLPNDRFSAERPEGSISTLTIQRTEQRDSAMYRCASSLAVGLNSPLHFGNGTRLTVT.

The chain recombines TRBV4-3 with TRBJ2-5; 8 positions agree with TRBD1. CDR1 LGHNA and CDR2 YSLEER come from the germline V gene. Trimming took 6 bases from V and 5 from J; bases not matched to a gene: 11. The CDR3 has 15 amino acids. The CDR3 DNA follows: TGCGCCAGCAGTAAAAGCAGGGGGCTGTTTGAGACCCAGTACTTC. It is translated as CASSKSRGLFETQYF.

V and J are TRBV7-8 and TRBJ2-5; D is undetermined. The CDR3 length is 15 residues. V lost 5 bases, J lost 6 bases, and 19 bases lay in between. Germline loops: CDR1 SGHVS, CDR2 FQNEAQ. CDR3: CASSPRYIPGQTQYF. As DNA, the CDR3 is TGTGCCAGCAGCCCAAGATACATACCGGGCCAGACCCAGTACTTC. Based on the CDR3 plus reference TRBV7-8 and TRBJ2-5, the full variable domain is GAGVSQSPRYKVAKRGQDVALRCDPISGHVSLFWYQQALGQGPEFLTYFQNEAQLDKSGLPSDRFFAERPEGSVSTLKIQRTQQEDSAVYLCASSPRYIPGQTQYFGPGTRLLVL.

This chain links TRBV12-3 or TRBV12-4 with TRBJ2-4, with a possible D match to TRBD2 (5 bases). Trimming took 0 bases from V and 1 from J, leaving 7 bases between them. This CDR3 spans 15 amino acids. The CDR3 region is CASSLASGAKNIQYF. CDR3 nucleotides: TGTGCCAGCAGTTTAGCGTCGGGGGCCAAAAACATTCAGTACTTC.

The rearrangement links TRBV5-5 to TRBJ2-5, with 7 bases that match TRBD1. CDR3 length: 17 residues. V gave up 3 bases and J gave up 2 bases; unmatched junction bases: 13. CDR1 is SGHKS and CDR2 is YYEKEE in the germline V gene (reference sequence). The CDR3 region is CASSSILGTAKQETQYF. The CDR3 DNA sequence: TGTGCCAGCAGCTCGATCCTAGGGACAGCGAAACAAGAGACCCAGTACTTC.

The chain has TRBV6-2 or TRBV6-3 and TRBJ2-3; D could derive from TRBD1 or TRBD2 (5 bases each). Germline V lookup: CDR1 MNHEY, CDR2 SVGEGT. Trimming took off 11 bases at V and 8 bases at J, with 26 bases between the two ends. This CDR3 is 15 amino acids long. The CDR3 protein is CAPRGGGRATGTQYF. The CDR3 nucleotides are TGTGCCCCCCGAGGAGGTGGCAGGGCGACGGGTACGCAGTATTTT.

This clonotype appeared a few times. The J gene is TRBJ2-3, the V gene TRBV10-3; D possibly uses TRBD1 or TRBD2 (5 bases each). The V end lost 3 bases, the J end lost 3 bases, and 10 bases lay between the germline ends. The length of the CDR3 is 14 residues. Germline V gene sequence: CDR1 ENHRY, CDR2 SYGVKD. The CDR3 reads CAISDGGVTDTQYF. The CDR3 DNA follows: TGTGCCATCAGTGATGGGGGAGTGACAGATACGCAGTATTTT.

The chain links TRBV7-2 to TRBJ2-7; 8 bases fit TRBD1. Germline lookup yields CDR1 SGHTA and CDR2 FQGNSA. The CDR3 loop spans 15 amino acids. V trimming: 4 bases; J trimming: 4 bases; junction bases outside the gene matches: 9. The CDR3 is CASSSYRGKSYEQYF. The CDR3 DNA sequence: TGTGCCAGCAGCTCCTACAGGGGGAAGTCTTACGAGCAGTACTTC. Filled out from reference TRBV7-2 and TRBJ2-7, the complete variable domain reads GAGVSQSPSNKVTEKGKDVELRCDPISGHTALYWYRQSLGQGLEFLIYFQGNSAPDKSGLPSDRFSAERTGGSVSTLTIQRTQQEDSAVYLCASSSYRGKSYEQYFGPGTRLTVT.

This clonotype has just a few counts. This sequence joins TRBV7-9 and TRBJ1-5, with D perhaps matching TRBD1 (5 bases). Trimming pared 0 bases from V and 3 bases from J, leaving 12 bases between. Germline CDR1 and CDR2: SEHNR and FQNEAQ (reference sequence). This CDR3 comprises 16 residues. The CDR3: CASSLAGRGLNQPQHF. The CDR3 coding sequence is TGTGCCAGCAGCTTAGCTGGCCGGGGCCTCAATCAGCCCCAGCATTTT.

This clonotype came up many times. The rearrangement links TRBV12-3 or TRBV12-4 to TRBJ1-1; D may be TRBD1 (6 bases). CDR3 length equals 15 residues. The V end lost 4 bases, the J end lost 4 bases, and 16 bases lay between the germline ends. The CDR3 region has the DNA TGTGCCAGCAGTTATAAAACAGGGCTGGGCACTGAAGCTTTCTTT. It encodes CASSYKTGLGTEAFF.

This clonotype came up a few times. The chain is built from TRBV5-1 and TRBJ2-2, with 13 bases identical to TRBD2. The CDR3 length is 17 residues. From germline, CDR1 is SGHRS and CDR2 YFSETQ. Losses at the gene ends were 4 bases for V and 0 bases for J; bases not matched to a gene: 3. The CDR3 bases are TGCGCCAGCAGCGCCGGGACTAGCGGGGCGAACACCGGGGAGCTGTTTTTT. Translated, it gives CASSAGTSGANTGELFF.

The rearrangement joins TRBV27 to TRBJ1-6; 7 nucleotides match TRBD1. CDR1 is MNHEY, CDR2 SMNVEV, per germline (reference sequence). The CDR3 extends over 17 amino acids. J was trimmed by 13 bases and V by 2 bases; bases with no gene match: 17. As DNA, the CDR3 is TGTGCCAGCAGTTTACCGAACCTCCGGGACAGAGACCTTCCCCTCCACTTT. Encoded protein: CASSLPNLRDRDLPLHF.

The sample holds many counts of this clonotype. The gene calls are TRBV5-1 and TRBJ1-4; no clear D. Deletions cut 0 bases from V and 7 bases from J, with 10 bases between. Germline V CDR1 and CDR2: SGHRS, YFSETQ. This CDR3 region has 14 residues. The CDR3 is CASSLGRPPEKLFF. DNA of the CDR3: TGCGCCAGCAGCTTGGGAAGACCGCCTGAAAAACTGTTTTTT.

This chain links TRBV27 with TRBJ2-5; the D call may be TRBD1 or TRBD2 (6 bases each). The CDR3 is 16 amino acids. Germline assignment: CDR1 MNHEY and CDR2 SMNVEV (reference sequence). V was trimmed by 6 bases and J by 1 base, leaving 18 bases between them. CDR3 residues: CASSHGGPGFQETQYF. Written as DNA, the CDR3 is TGTGCCAGCAGCCACGGGGGCCCCGGCTTCCAAGAGACCCAGTACTTC.

The sample holds a few counts of this clonotype. This chain joins TRBV12-3 or TRBV12-4 and TRBJ2-1; TRBD2 aligns across 11 bases. This CDR3 spans 13 amino acids. V lost 6 bases and J lost 8; bases outside the gene matches: 3. The CDR3 loop is CASSRGLADEQFF. In nucleotides, the CDR3 is TGTGCCAGCAGCCGGGGACTAGCGGATGAGCAGTTCTTC.

The rearrangement links TRBV20-1 to TRBJ1-5, with TRBD1 identical over 12 bases. CDR1 and CDR2 (germline): DFQATT, SNEGSKA (reference sequence). J was trimmed by 7 bases and V by 0 bases; bases with no gene match: 13. The CDR3 totals 18 residues. Here the CDR3 reads CSAREIGGTGGPLQPQHF. CDR3 in DNA: TGCAGTGCTAGAGAGATCGGGGGGACAGGGGGCCCCCTACAGCCCCAGCATTTT.

At least ten counts were recorded for this clonotype. V and J are TRBV28 and TRBJ1-4; D remains ambiguous. V was pared by 5 bases and J by 2 bases, with 15 bases between. The CDR3 contains 16 residues. Germline assignment: CDR1 MDHEN and CDR2 SYDVKM. This CDR3 is CASSLYPWATNEKLFF. The CDR3 region has the DNA TGTGCCAGCAGTCTGTACCCTTGGGCGACTAATGAAAAACTGTTTTTT. The whole variable domain, filled in from reference TRBV28 and TRBJ1-4, reads DVKVTQSSRYLVKRTGEKVFLECVQDMDHENMFWYRQDPGLGLRLIYFSYDVKMKEKGDIPEGYSVSREKKERFSLILESASTNQTSMYLCASSLYPWATNEKLFFGSGTQLSVL.

This clonotype has only one observation. The V gene is TRBV9, the J gene TRBJ2-5, with TRBD2 matching over 10 bases. J was trimmed by 2 bases and V by 7 bases; bases with no gene match: 8. This CDR3 spans 15 amino acids. The germline V gene has CDR1 SGDLS and CDR2 YYNGEE. As DNA, the CDR3 is TGTGCCAGCGGCCAAACTAGCGGGGCTCAAGAGACCCAGTACTTC. Its protein is CASGQTSGAQETQYF. Using reference TRBV9 and TRBJ2-5 for the parts outside the CDR3, the full variable domain is DSGVTQTPKHLITATGQRVTLRCSPRSGDLSVYWYQQSLDQGLQFLIQYYNGEERAKGNILERFSAQQFPDLHSELNLSSLELGDSALYFCASGQTSGAQETQYFGPGTRLLVL.

This clonotype was seen only a few times. The chain employs TRBV5-1 and TRBJ2-2; TRBD1 or TRBD2 may be the D gene (5 bases each). In germline, CDR1 is SGHRS, CDR2 YFSETQ. CDR3 length: 16 amino acids. The V end lost 4 bases, the J end lost 6 bases, and 19 bases lay between the germline ends. The CDR3 reads CASSPARDARAGELFF. The CDR3 DNA sequence: TGCGCCAGCAGCCCTGCACGGGACGCGAGGGCCGGGGAGCTGTTTTTT.